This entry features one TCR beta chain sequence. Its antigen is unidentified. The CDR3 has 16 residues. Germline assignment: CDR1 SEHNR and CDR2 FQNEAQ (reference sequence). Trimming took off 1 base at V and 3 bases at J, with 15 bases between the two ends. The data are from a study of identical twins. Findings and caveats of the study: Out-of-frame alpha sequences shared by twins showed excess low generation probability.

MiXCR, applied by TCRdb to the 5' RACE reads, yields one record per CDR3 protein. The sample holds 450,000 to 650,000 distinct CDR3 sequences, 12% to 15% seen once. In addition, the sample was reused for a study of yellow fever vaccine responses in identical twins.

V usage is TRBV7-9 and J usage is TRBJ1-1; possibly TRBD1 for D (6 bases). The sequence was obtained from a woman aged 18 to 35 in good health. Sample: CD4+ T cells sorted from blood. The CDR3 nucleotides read TGTGCCAGCAGCTTAGGTGCTAGGGGGTCGGACACTGAAGCTTTCTTT. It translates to CASSLGARGSDTEAFF.